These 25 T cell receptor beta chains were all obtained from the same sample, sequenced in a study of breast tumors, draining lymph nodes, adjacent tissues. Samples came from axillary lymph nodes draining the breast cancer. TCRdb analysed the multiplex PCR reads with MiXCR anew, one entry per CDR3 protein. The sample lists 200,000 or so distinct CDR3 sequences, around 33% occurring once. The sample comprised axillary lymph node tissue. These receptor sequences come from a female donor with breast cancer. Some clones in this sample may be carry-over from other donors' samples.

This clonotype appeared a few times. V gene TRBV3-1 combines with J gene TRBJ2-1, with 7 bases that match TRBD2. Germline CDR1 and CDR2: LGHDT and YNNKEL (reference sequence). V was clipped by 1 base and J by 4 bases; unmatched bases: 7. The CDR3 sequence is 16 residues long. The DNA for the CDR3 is TGTGCCAGCAGCCAAGGAAGCGGGGTTGGTTACAATGAGCAGTTCTTC. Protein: CASSQGSGVGYNEQFF.

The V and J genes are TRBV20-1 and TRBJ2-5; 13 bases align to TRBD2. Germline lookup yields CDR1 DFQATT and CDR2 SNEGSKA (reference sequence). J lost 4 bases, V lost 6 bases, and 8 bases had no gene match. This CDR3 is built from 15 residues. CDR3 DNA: TGCAGTGCAAAATCGACTAGCGGGGGGCGAGAGACCCAGTACTTC. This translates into CSAKSTSGGRETQYF.

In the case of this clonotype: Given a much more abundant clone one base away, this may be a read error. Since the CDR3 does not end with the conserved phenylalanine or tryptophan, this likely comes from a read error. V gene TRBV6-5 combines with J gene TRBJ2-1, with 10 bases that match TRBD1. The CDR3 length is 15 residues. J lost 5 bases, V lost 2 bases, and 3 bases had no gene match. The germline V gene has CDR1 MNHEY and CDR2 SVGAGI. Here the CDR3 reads CASSYGTGDDNEQFS. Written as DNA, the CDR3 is TGTGCCAGCAGTTACGGGACAGGGGACGACAATGAGCAGTTCTCC.

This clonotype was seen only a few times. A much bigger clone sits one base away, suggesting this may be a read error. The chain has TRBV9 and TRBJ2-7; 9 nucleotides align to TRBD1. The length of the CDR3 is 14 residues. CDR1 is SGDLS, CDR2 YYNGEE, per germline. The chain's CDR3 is CASSVGQGDYEQSF. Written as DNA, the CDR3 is TGTGCCAGCAGCGTAGGACAGGGGGACTACGAGCAGTCCTTC.

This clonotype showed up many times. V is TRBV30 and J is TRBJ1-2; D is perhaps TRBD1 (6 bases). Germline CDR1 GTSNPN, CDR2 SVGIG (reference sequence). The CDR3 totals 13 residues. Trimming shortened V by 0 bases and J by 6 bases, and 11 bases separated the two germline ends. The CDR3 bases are TGTGCCTGGAGTGTACAGGGACCGAATGGCTACACCTTC. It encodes CAWSVQGPNGYTF.

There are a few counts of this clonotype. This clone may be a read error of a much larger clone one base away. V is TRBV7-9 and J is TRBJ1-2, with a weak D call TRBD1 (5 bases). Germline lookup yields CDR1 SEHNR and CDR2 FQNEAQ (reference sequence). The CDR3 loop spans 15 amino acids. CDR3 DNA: TGTGCCAGCAGCTTAGCGTCCGGGACCGAGTATGGCTGCCCCTTC. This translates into CASSLASGTEYGCPF.

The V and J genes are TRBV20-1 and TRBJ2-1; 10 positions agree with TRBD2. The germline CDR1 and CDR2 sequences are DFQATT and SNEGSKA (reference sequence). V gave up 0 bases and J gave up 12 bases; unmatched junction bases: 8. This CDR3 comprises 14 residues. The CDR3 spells CSARDPSGSTVQFF. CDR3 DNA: TGCAGTGCTAGAGACCCTAGCGGGAGCACTGTGCAGTTCTTC.

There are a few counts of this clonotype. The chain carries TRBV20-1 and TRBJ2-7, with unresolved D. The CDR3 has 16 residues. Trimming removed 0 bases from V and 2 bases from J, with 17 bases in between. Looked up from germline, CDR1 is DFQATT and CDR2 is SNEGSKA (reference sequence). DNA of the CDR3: TGCAGTGCTAGAGATCTGGGTCTATCCTCCGCCTACGAGCAGTACTTC. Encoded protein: CSARDLGLSSAYEQYF.

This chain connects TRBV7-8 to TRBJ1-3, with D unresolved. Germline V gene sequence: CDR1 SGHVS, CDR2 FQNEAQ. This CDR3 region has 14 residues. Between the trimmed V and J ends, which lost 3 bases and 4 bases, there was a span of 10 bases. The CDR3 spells CASSFLVAGNTIYF. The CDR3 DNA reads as TGTGCCAGCAGCTTCCTTGTAGCGGGAAACACCATATATTTT.

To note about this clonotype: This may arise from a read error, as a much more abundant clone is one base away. The CDR3 is CASSATHLLSGNTIYF. CDR3 in DNA: TGTGCCAGCAGTGCGACACATCTACTCTCTGGAAACACCATATATTTT. V is TRBV6-2 or TRBV6-3 and J is TRBJ1-3; D is uncertain. V dropped 5 bases and J dropped 0 bases, with 14 bases sitting between them. The CDR3 spans 16 residues. CDR1 and CDR2 (germline): MNHEY, SVGEGT.

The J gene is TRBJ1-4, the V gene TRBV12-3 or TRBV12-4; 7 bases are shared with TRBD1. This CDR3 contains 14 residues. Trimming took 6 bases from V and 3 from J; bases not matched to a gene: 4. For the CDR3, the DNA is TGTGCCAGCAGCGACAGGGAATCTAATGAAAAACTGTTTTTT. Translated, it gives CASSDRESNEKLFF.

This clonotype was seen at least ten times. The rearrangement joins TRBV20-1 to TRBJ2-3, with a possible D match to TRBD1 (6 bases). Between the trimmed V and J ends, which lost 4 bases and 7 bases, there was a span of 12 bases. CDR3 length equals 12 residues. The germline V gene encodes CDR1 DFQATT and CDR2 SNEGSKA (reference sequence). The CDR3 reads CSANRQAHTQYF. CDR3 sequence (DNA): TGCAGTGCTAACCGACAGGCCCATACGCAGTATTTT.

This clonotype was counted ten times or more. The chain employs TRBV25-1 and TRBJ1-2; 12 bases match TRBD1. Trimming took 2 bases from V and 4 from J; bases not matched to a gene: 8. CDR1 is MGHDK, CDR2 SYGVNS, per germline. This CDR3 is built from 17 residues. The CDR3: CASSERDRGRGGYGYTF. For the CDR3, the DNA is TGTGCCAGCAGTGAACGGGACAGGGGGCGGGGGGGCTATGGCTACACCTTC.

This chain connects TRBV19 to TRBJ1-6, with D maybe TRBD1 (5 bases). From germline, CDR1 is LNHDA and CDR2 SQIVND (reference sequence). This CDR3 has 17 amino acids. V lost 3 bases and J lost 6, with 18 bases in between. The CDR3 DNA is TGTGCCAGTAGTATGAGTAGCGGGGGGACTGGTAATTCACCCCTCCACTTT. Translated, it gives CASSMSSGGTGNSPLHF.

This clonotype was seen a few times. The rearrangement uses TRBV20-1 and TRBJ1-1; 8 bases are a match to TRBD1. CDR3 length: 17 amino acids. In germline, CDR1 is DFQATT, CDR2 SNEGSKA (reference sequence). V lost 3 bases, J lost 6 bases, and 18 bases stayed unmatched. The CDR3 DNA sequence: TGCAGTGCTAGCATCCCGCAGGGGGCGTCCAGTCAGGCTGAAGCTTTCTTT. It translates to CSASIPQGASSQAEAFF.

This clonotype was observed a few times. The CDR3 region is CAWKEGGLVLDTQYF. The DNA for the CDR3 is TGTGCCTGGAAAGAGGGGGGGCTAGTCTTAGATACGCAGTATTTT. The chain employs TRBV30 and TRBJ2-3; tentatively, D is TRBD2 (7 bases). The ends were cut back, 4 bases at V and 5 bases at J, with 19 bases in the middle. In germline, CDR1 is GTSNPN, CDR2 SVGIG (reference sequence). CDR3 length: 15 residues.

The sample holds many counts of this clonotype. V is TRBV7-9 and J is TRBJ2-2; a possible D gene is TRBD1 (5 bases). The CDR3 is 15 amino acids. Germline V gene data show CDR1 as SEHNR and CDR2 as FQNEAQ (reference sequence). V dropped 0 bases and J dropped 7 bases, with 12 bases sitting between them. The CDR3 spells CASSLAGRVSGELFF. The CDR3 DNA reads TGTGCCAGCAGCTTAGCGGGCAGGGTAAGCGGGGAGCTGTTTTTT.

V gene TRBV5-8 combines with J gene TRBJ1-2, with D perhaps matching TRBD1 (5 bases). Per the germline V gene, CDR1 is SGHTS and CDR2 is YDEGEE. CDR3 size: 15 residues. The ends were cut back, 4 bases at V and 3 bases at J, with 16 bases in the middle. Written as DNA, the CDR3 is TGTGCCAGCAGCGGAGCCGGGGCTGCGTACTATGGCTACACCTTC. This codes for CASSGAGAAYYGYTF.

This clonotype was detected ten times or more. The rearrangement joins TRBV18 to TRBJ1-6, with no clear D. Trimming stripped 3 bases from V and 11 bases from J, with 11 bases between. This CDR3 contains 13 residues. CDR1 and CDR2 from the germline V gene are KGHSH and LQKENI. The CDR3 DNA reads TGTGCCAGCTCACCCTCGAGCTGGGCACCCCTCCACTTT. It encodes CASSPSSWAPLHF.

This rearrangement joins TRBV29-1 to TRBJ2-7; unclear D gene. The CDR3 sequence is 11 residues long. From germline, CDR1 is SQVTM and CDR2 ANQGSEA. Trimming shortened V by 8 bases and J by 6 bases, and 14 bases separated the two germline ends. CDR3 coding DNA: TGCAGCTTGCCCGAATCGAGCGAGCAGTACTTC. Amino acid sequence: CSLPESSEQYF.

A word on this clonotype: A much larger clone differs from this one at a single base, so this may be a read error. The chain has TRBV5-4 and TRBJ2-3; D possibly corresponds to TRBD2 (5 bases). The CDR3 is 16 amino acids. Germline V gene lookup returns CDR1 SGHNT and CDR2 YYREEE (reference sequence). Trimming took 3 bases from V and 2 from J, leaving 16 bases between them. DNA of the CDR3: TGTGCCAGCAGCTCCAGCGGACCCAGGTCCACAGATACGCAGTATTTT. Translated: CASSSSGPRSTDTQYF.

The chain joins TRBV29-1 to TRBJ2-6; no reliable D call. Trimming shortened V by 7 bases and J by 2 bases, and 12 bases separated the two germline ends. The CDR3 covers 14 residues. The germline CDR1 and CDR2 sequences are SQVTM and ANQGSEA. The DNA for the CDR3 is TGCAGCGGGATGAATAAGCCTGGGGCCAACGTCCTGACTTTC. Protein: CSGMNKPGANVLTF. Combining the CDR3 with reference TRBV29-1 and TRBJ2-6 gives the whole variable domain SAVISQKPSRDICQRGTSLTIQCQVDSQVTMMFWYRQQPGQSLTLIATANQGSEATYESGFVIDKFPISRPNLTFSTLTVSNMSPEDSSIYLCSGMNKPGANVLTFGAGSRLTVL.

CDR3 sequence reads: CAWSKGRGNSPLHF. Here the CDR3 DNA reads TGTGCCTGGAGTAAGGGCCGAGGGAATTCACCCCTCCACTTT. The chain is built from TRBV30 and TRBJ1-6; D is undetermined. Per the germline V gene, CDR1 is GTSNPN and CDR2 is SVGIG (reference sequence). The V end lost 2 bases, the J end lost 7 bases, and 12 bases lay between the germline ends. The length of the CDR3 is 14 residues.

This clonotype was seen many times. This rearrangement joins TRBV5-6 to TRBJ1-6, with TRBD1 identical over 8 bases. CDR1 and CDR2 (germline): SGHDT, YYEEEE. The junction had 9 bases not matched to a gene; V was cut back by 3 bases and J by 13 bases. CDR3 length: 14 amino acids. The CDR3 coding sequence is TGTGCCAGCAGCTACAGGGGGGGAGACTCCCCCCTCCACTTT. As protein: CASSYRGGDSPLHF.

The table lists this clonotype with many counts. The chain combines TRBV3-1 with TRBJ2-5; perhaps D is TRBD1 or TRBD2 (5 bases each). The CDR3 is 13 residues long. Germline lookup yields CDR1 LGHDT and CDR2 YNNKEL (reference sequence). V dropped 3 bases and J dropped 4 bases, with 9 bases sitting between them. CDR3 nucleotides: TGTGCCAGCAGCCATCGGGACCGAGAGACCCAGTACTTC. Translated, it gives CASSHRDRETQYF.